The TCR beta chain under discussion was sequenced for a study of response to subunit inactivated influenza vaccine. The CDR3 covers 12 residues. Germline CDR1 MNHNY, CDR2 SVGAGI (reference sequence). As concerns this clonotype: A junction end diverges from the germline sequence, so it may reflect a read error.

MiXCR, run by TCRdb on the RT-PCR reads, gives a single entry per CDR3 protein. The sample has around 300,000 distinct CDR3 sequences; approximately 23% are singletons. The TCR sequence derives from a man aged 45-69 years who received an inactivated influenza vaccine. The source was PBMCs from blood, collected 21 months after vaccination. The chain uses TRBV6-6 and TRBJ2-7; either TRBD1 or TRBD2 may fit D (5 bases each). The CDR3, as DNA: TGTGCCAGCAGCGGGACCGGGGTACACATTGACTTC. It encodes CASSGTGVHIDF.